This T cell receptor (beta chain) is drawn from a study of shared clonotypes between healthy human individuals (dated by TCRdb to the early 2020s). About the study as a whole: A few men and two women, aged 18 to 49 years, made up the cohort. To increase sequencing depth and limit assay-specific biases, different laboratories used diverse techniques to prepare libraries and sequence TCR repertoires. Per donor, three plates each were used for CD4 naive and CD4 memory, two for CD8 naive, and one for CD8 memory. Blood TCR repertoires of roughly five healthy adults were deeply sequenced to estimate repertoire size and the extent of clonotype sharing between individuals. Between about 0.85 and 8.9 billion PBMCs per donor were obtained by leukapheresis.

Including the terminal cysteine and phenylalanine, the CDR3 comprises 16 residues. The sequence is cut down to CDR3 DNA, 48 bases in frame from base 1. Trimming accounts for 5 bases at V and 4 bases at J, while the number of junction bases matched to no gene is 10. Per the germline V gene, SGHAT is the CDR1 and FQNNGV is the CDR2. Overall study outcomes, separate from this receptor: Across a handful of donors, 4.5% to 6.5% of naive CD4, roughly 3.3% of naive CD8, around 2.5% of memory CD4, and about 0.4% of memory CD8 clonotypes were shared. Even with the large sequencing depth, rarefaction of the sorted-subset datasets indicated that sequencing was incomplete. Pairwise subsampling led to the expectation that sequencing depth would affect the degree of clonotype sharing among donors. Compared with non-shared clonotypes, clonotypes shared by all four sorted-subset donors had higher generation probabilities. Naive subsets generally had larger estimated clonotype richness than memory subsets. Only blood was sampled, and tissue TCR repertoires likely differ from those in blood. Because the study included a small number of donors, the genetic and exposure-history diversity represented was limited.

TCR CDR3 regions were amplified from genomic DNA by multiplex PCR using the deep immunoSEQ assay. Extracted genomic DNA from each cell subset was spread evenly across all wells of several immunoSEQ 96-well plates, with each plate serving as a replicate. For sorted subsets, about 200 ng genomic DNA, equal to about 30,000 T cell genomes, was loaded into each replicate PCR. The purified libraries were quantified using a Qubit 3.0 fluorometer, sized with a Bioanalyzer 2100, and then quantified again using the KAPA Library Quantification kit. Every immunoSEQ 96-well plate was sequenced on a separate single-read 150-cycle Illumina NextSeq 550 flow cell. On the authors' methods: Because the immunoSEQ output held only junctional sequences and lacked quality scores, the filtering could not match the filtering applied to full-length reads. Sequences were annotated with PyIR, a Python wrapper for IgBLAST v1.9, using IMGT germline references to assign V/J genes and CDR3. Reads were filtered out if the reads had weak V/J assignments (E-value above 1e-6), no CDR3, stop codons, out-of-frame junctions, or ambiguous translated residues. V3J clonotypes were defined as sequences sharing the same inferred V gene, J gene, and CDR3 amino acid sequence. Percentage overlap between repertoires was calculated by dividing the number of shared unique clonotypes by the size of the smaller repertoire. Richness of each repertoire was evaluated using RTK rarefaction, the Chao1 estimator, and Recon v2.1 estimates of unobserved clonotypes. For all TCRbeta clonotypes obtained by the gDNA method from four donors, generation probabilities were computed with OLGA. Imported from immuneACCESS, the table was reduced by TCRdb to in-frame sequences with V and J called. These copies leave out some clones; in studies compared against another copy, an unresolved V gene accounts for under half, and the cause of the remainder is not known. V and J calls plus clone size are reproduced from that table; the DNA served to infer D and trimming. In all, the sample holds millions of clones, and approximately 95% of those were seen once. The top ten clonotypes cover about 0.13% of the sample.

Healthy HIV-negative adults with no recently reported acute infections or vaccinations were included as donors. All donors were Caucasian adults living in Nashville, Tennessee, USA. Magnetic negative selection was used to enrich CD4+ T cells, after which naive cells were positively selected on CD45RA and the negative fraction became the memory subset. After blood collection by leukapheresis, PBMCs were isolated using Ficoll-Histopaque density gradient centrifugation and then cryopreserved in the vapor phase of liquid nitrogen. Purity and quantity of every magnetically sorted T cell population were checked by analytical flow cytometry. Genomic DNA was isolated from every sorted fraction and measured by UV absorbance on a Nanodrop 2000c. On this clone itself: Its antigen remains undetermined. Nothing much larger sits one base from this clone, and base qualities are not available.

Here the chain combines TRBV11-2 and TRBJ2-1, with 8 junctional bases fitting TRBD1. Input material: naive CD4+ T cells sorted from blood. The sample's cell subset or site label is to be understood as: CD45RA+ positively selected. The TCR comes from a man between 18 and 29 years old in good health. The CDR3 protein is CASSKVGQGRYNEQFF. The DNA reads TGTGCCAGCAGCAAAGTAGGACAGGGCCGATACAATGAGCAGTTCTTC.